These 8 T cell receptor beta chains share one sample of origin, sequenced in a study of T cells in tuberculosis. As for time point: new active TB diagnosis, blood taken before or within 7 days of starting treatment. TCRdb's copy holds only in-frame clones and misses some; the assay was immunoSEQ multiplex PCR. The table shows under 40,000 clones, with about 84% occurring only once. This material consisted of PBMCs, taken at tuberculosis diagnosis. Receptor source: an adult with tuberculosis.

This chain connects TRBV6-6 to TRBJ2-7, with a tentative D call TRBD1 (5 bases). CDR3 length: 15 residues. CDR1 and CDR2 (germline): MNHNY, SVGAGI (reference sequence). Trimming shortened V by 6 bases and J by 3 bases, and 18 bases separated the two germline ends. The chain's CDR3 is CASSPGPGSGYEQYF. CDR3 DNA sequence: TGTGCCAGCAGCCCAGGGCCAGGTTCGGGCTACGAGCAGTACTTC.

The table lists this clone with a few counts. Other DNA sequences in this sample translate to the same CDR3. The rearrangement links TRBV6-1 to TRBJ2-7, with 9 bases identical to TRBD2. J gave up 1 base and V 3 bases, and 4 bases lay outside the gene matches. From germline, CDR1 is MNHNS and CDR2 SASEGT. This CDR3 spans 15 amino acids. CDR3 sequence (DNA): TGTGCCAGCAGTGATGGGCTAGCGGGGTCCTACGAGCAGTACTTC. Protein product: CASSDGLAGSYEQYF.

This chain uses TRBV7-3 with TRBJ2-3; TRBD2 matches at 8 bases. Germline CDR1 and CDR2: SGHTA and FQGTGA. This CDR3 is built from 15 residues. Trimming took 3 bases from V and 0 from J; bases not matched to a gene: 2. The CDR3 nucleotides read TGTGCCAGCAGCTTTAGCGGGATGAGCACAGATACGCAGTATTTT. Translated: CASSFSGMSTDTQYF. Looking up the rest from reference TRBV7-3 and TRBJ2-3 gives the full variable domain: GAGVSQTPSNKVTEKGKYVELRCDPISGHTALYWYRQSLGQGPEFLIYFQGTGAADDSGLPNDRFFAVRPEGSVSTLKIQRTERGDSAVYLCASSFSGMSTDTQYFGPGTRLTVL.

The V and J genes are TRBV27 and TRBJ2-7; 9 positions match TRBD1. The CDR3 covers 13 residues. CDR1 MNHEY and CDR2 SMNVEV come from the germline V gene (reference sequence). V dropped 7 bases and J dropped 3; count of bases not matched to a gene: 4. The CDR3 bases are TGTGCCAGCACACGGACAGGGGTCTACGAGCAGTACTTC. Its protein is CASTRTGVYEQYF.

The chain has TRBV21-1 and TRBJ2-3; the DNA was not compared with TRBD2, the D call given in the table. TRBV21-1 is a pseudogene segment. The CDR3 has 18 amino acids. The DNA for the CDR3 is TGTGCCAGAAATGCAATGATTCTAGCGCTCCTTAGCACAGATACGCAGTATTTT. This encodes CARNAMILALLSTDTQYF.

CDR3 protein: CASSLRPGLEEKLFF. The CDR3 DNA reads TGTGCCAGTAGTCTAAGGCCAGGGCTCGAAGAAAAACTGTTTTTT. The V call is TRBV19, the J call TRBJ1-4; D possibly corresponds to TRBD1 (5 bases). V was clipped by 5 bases and J by 8 bases, with 18 bases between them. The CDR3 consists of 15 residues. The germline CDR1 and CDR2 sequences are LNHDA and SQIVND (reference sequence). The full variable domain, its missing parts supplied by reference TRBV19 and TRBJ1-4, is DGGITQSPKYLFRKEGQNVTLSCEQNLNHDAMYWYRQDPGQGLRLIYYSQIVNDFQKGDIAEGYSVSREKKESFPLTVTSAQKNPTAFYLCASSLRPGLEEKLFFGSGTQLSVL.

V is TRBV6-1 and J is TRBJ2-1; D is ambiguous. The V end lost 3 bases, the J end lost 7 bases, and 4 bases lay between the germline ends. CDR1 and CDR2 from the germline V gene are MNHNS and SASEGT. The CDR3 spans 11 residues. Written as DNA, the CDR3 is TGTGCCAGCAGTGATATGAATGAGCAGTTCTTC. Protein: CASSDMNEQFF.

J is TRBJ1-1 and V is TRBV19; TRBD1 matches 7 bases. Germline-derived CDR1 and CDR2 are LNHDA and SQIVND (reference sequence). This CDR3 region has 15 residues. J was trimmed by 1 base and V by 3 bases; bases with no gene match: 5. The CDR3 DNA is TGTGCCAGTAGTATCCGTACAGGGGAGAACACTGAAGCTTTCTTT. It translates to CASSIRTGENTEAFF.